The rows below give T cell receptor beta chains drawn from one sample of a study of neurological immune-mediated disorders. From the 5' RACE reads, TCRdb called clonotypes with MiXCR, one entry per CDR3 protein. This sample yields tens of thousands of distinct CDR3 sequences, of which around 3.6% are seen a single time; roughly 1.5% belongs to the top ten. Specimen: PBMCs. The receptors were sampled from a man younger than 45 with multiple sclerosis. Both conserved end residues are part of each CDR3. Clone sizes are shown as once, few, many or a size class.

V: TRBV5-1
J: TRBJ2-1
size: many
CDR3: CASSLGGQEQFF

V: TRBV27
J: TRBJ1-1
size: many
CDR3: CASGHINTEAFF

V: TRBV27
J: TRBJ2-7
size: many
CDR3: CASSRGTGITYEQYF

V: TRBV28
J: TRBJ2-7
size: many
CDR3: CASSWTGEIAVYEQYF

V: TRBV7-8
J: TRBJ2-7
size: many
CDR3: CASSPPIDYEQYF

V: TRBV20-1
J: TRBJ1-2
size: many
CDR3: CSARDRGGGGYTF

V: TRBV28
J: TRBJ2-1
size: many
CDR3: CASSLSGRRHEQFF

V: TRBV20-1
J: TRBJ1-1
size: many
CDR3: CSALEGGNTEAFF

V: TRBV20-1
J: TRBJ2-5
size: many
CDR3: CSAAGPPKETQYF

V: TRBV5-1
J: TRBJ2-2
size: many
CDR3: CASSLEIAGGTGELFF

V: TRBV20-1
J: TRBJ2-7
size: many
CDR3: CSARLREPYEQYF

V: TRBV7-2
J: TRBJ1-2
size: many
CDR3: CASSLVLGSYGYTF

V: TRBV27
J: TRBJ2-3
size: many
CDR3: CASSPDYPTTDTQYF

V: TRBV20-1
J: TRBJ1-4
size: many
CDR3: CSASSGANEKLFF

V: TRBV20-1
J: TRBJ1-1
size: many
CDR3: CSARVGFNTEAFF

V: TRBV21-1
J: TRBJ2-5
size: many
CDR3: CASSFRGDRRGIRSNQETQYF

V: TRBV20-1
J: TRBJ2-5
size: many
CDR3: CSARDWLAGGPGETQYF